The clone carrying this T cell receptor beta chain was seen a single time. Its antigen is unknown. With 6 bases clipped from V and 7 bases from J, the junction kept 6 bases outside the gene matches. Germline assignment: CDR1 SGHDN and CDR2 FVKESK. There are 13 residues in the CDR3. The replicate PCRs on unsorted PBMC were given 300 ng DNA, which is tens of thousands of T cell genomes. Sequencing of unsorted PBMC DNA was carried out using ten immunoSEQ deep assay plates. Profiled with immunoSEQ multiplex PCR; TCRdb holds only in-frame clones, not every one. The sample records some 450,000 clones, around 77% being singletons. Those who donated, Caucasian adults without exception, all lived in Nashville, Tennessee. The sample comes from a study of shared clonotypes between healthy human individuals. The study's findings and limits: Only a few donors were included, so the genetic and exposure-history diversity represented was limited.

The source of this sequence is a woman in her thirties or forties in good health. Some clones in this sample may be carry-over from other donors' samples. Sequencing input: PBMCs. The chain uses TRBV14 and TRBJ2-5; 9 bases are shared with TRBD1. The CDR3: CASRGQGRGTQYF. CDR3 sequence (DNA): TGTGCCAGCAGAGGACAGGGGAGGGGGACCCAGTACTTC.